This entry lists 25 T cell receptor beta chains sequenced from one sample in a study of T-cell reconstitution after alpha-beta-depleted transplantation in children. Unique molecular identifiers were built into the TCRbeta library. TCRdb re-called the PCR reads through MiXCR, storing one row per CDR3 protein. The sample has about 580,000 distinct CDR3 sequences, 20% to 25% seen once. Specimen: PBMCs, mostly from graft donor cells, collected 360 days after TCRalphabeta/CD19-depleted stem cell transplant. Every receptor here comes from a boy under two years old who had a stem cell transplant for acute myeloid leukemia, so the T cells may come from the graft donor.

The chain couples TRBV11-2 to TRBJ1-3; weak D call: TRBD1 (5 bases). Germline V gene sequence: CDR1 SGHAT, CDR2 FQNNGV. CDR3 length equals 17 residues. Trimming left V 1 base short and J 4 bases short, with 17 bases between. CDR3 sequence reads: CASSLGIPGRGGNTIYF. In DNA form, the CDR3 reads TGTGCCAGCAGCTTAGGTATTCCGGGACGCGGCGGAAACACCATATATTTT. The variable domain in full, with the rest retrieved from reference TRBV11-2 and TRBJ1-3, is EAGVAQSPRYKIIEKRQSVAFWCNPISGHATLYWYQQILGQGPKLLIQFQNNGVVDDSQLPKDRFSAERLKGVDSTLKIQPAKLEDSAVYLCASSLGIPGRGGNTIYFGEGSWLTVV.

The chain uses TRBV20-1 and TRBJ2-7; D perhaps matches TRBD2 (6 bases). The length of the CDR3 is 14 residues. V lost 3 bases to trimming and J lost 5 bases, with 17 bases between them. The germline gives CDR1 DFQATT, CDR2 SNEGSKA (reference sequence). For the CDR3, the DNA is TGCAGTGCTAGGGGGAGGTGGTTACCGGACGAGCAGTACGTC. Translating it yields CSARGRWLPDEQYV.

This clonotype was seen many times. The J gene is TRBJ1-3, the V gene TRBV7-2; no clear D gene. Looked up from germline, CDR1 is SGHTA and CDR2 is FQGNSA. This CDR3 is 13 amino acids long. The germline V and J ends were trimmed by 3 bases and 2 bases, with 5 bases remaining between them. CDR3 residues: CASSFSAGNTIYF. The CDR3 bases are TGTGCCAGCAGCTTCTCAGCTGGAAACACCATATATTTT. The entire variable domain, with the rest obtained from reference TRBV7-2 and TRBJ1-3, is as follows: GAGVSQSPSNKVTEKGKDVELRCDPISGHTALYWYRQSLGQGLEFLIYFQGNSAPDKSGLPSDRFSAERTGGSVSTLTIQRTQQEDSAVYLCASSFSAGNTIYFGEGSWLTVV.

The chain carries TRBV12-3 or TRBV12-4 and TRBJ1-5, with D perhaps matching TRBD1 (5 bases). V was cut by 6 bases and J by 0 bases, with 15 bases left in between. The CDR3 spans 16 residues. CDR3 nucleotide sequence: TGTGCCAGCAGGCGAGGCAGGGACTATAGCAATCAGCCCCAGCATTTT. It yields the protein CASRRGRDYSNQPQHF.

The chain links TRBV28 to TRBJ2-7, with a tentative D call TRBD1 (6 bases). The CDR3 is 16 residues long. The germline gives CDR1 MDHEN, CDR2 SYDVKM. The CDR3 DNA sequence: TGTGCCAGCTTGGGCGATCTTCAGGACAGATTCTACGGGCAGTACGTC. Protein: CASLGDLQDRFYGQYV.

This clonotype was counted at least ten times. This chain connects TRBV4-1 to TRBJ2-2; D remains ambiguous. The V end lost 3 bases, the J end lost 8 bases, and 7 bases lay between the germline ends. The length of the CDR3 is 12 residues. Germline V gene data show CDR1 as MGHRA and CDR2 as YSYEKL. CDR3 protein: CASSQMAGELFF. The CDR3 coding sequence is TGCGCCAGCAGCCAGATGGCGGGGGAGCTGTTTTTT.

This clonotype was detected ten times or more. The chain carries TRBV6-1 and TRBJ1-6; 9 nucleotides agree with TRBD1. The germline gives CDR1 MNHNS, CDR2 SASEGT. The CDR3 covers 14 residues. V was clipped by 7 bases and J by 7 bases; unmatched bases: 5. The CDR3 spells CASTLDRGNSPLHF. CDR3 in DNA: TGTGCCAGCACCCTGGACAGGGGAAATTCACCCCTCCACTTT.

This clonotype was counted at least ten times. The chain combines TRBV20-1 with TRBJ1-6; D gene unclear. The CDR3 is 15 residues long. Germline V gives CDR1 DFQATT, CDR2 SNEGSKA (reference sequence). Between the trimmed V and J ends, which lost 0 bases and 6 bases, there was a span of 12 bases. CDR3 protein: CSAREVSGSNSPLHF. The DNA for the CDR3 is TGCAGTGCTAGAGAGGTATCAGGCTCTAATTCACCCCTCCACTTT.

This chain links TRBV29-1 with TRBJ1-1, with D possibly TRBD1 on 6 matching bases. Germline CDR1 and CDR2: SQVTM and ANQGSEA. The CDR3 loop spans 14 amino acids. The ends were cut back, 6 bases at V and 0 bases at J, with 14 bases in the middle. CDR3 DNA sequence: TGCAGCGTGGTGAATCAGGGGATGAACACTGAAGCTTTCTTT. Translated: CSVVNQGMNTEAFF.

There are many counts of this clonotype. The rearrangement uses TRBV21-1 and TRBJ2-7; the table names TRBD2, a call not compared with the DNA. TRBV21-1 is deemed a pseudogene. The CDR3 runs to 17 residues. CDR3 residues: CASSKGPLAGGTYEQYV. As DNA, the CDR3 is TGTGCCAGCAGCAAAGGCCCTCTAGCGGGGGGCACCTACGAGCAGTACGTC.

This clonotype showed up many times. CDR3 sequence: CASSLAGGLGAYNEQFF. The CDR3 bases are TGTGCCAGCTCATTAGCGGGGGGGCTTGGCGCCTACAATGAGCAGTTCTTC. This chain connects TRBV6-5 to TRBJ2-1; 11 bases are a match to TRBD2. Germline V gene data show CDR1 as MNHEY and CDR2 as SVGAGI. The CDR3 has 17 residues. The J segment lost 2 bases and the V segment lost 8 bases, leaving 11 bases of the junction unmatched.

This clonotype was recorded many times. This chain joins TRBV14 and TRBJ2-1, with TRBD1 as a possible D gene (6 bases). V was trimmed by 2 bases and J by 9 bases, leaving 17 bases between them. CDR3 length: 15 amino acids. Germline V gene data show CDR1 as SGHDN and CDR2 as FVKESK. Written as DNA, the CDR3 is TGTGCCAGCAGCCAAACAGGGAGCCCCATCGGTGAGCAGTTCTTC. It codes for CASSQTGSPIGEQFF.

This clonotype has a handful of counts. The V call is TRBV5-1, the J call TRBJ2-5; weak D call: TRBD2 (5 bases). The CDR3 is 17 amino acids. The V and J ends lost 0 bases and 2 bases respectively, with 17 bases between them. CDR1 and CDR2 (germline): SGHRS, YFSETQ. The CDR3 bases are TGCGCCAGCAGCTTGGTTTCGATATCGGGGAATCAAGAGACCCAGTACTTC. It specifies CASSLVSISGNQETQYF.

The gene calls are TRBV12-5 and TRBJ2-1, with 8 nucleotides matching TRBD2. Germline assignment: CDR1 LGHNT and CDR2 FRNRAP. V was clipped by 2 bases and J by 4 bases; unmatched bases: 4. The CDR3 has 15 amino acids. CDR3 residues: CASGLRAGEYNEQFF. DNA of the CDR3: TGTGCTAGTGGTTTGAGAGCGGGGGAGTACAATGAGCAGTTCTTC.

CDR3 in amino acids: CATSRLIRETQYF. CDR3 nucleotide sequence: TGTGCCACCAGCAGACTCATAAGGGAGACCCAGTACTTC. V usage is TRBV15 and J usage is TRBJ2-5; no clear D. Trimming took 2 bases from V and 5 from J, leaving 9 bases between them. This CDR3 is built from 13 residues. In germline, CDR1 is LNHNV, CDR2 YYDKDF (reference sequence).

This rearrangement joins TRBV25-1 to TRBJ1-5; D is possibly TRBD1 (5 bases). Germline values: CDR1 MGHDK, CDR2 SYGVNS. Trimming removed 4 bases from V and 9 bases from J, with 13 bases in between. CDR3 length: 13 amino acids. CDR3 loop: CASSVRDGGPQHF. The CDR3 DNA is TGTGCCAGCAGTGTGAGGGACGGGGGGCCCCAGCATTTT.

In this sample, this clonotype turned up a few times. The V call is TRBV5-1, the J call TRBJ2-1, with 7 bases fitting TRBD1. Germline V lookup: CDR1 SGHRS, CDR2 YFSETQ. Losses at the gene ends were 0 bases for V and 6 bases for J; bases not matched to a gene: 3. The CDR3 sequence is 14 residues long. CDR3 nucleotides: TGCGCCAGCAGCTTGGAACAGGGGATCAATGAGCAGTTCTTC. As protein: CASSLEQGINEQFF.

This clonotype has at least ten counts. The chain combines TRBV20-1 with TRBJ2-5, with D perhaps matching TRBD2 (5 bases). The CDR3 extends over 13 amino acids. Trimming shortened V by 8 bases and J by 3 bases, and 16 bases separated the two germline ends. The germline V gene has CDR1 DFQATT and CDR2 SNEGSKA (reference sequence). The chain's CDR3 is CSQFPLREETQYF. The DNA of the CDR3 is TGCAGTCAGTTCCCCCTGCGGGAAGAGACCCAGTACTTC.

This clonotype was detected a few times. V gene TRBV6-1 combines with J gene TRBJ2-5, with 11 bases aligning to TRBD2. The V gene's germline CDR1 is MNHNS and CDR2 SASEGT. This CDR3 spans 14 amino acids. V dropped 8 bases and J dropped 2; count of bases not matched to a gene: 4. The CDR3: CASRTSGRQETQYF. CDR3 DNA sequence: TGTGCCAGCCGGACTAGCGGGCGACAAGAGACCCAGTACTTC.

The chain is built from TRBV6-5 and TRBJ1-2, with unresolved D. The CDR3 spans 13 residues. Looked up from germline, CDR1 is MNHEY and CDR2 is SVGAGI. Trimming took 2 bases from V and 7 from J, leaving 11 bases between them. CDR3 region: CASSYPEGGGYTF. The CDR3 nucleotides are TGTGCCAGCAGTTACCCGGAAGGAGGTGGCTACACCTTC.

This clonotype has ten or more counts. V usage is TRBV6-5 and J usage is TRBJ2-1; D remains ambiguous. The CDR3 is made up of 17 amino acids. The V gene's germline CDR1 is MNHEY and CDR2 SVGAGI. Trimming took 2 bases from V and 0 from J, leaving 14 bases between them. CDR3 amino acids: CASSYGQSPSSYNEQFF. CDR3 DNA: TGTGCCAGCAGTTACGGCCAGTCCCCTAGCTCCTACAATGAGCAGTTCTTC.

There are a few counts of this clonotype. The chain links TRBV10-3 to TRBJ2-3; tentatively, D is TRBD2 (5 bases). The CDR3 length is 14 residues. Germline lookup yields CDR1 ENHRY and CDR2 SYGVKD. V shed 5 bases and J shed 6 bases, with 15 bases lying between them. The CDR3: CAISTRESGDTQYF. In nucleotides, the CDR3 is TGTGCCATCAGTACTCGCGAATCGGGGGATACGCAGTATTTT.

The chain employs TRBV29-1 and TRBJ2-5; TRBD2 aligns across 9 bases. The CDR3 has 16 residues. Trimming cost V 0 bases and J 5 bases; bases outside gene matches: 10. From germline, CDR1 is SQVTM and CDR2 ANQGSEA. The CDR3 protein is CSVEEVLERGVETQYF. The CDR3 bases are TGCAGCGTTGAAGAGGTCTTAGAGCGGGGGGTGGAGACCCAGTACTTC.

The chain is built from TRBV2 and TRBJ2-1, with no clear D. This CDR3 comprises 17 residues. Germline V CDR1 and CDR2: SNHLY, FYNNEI. Between the trimmed V and J ends, which lost 11 bases and 5 bases, there was a span of 28 bases. The CDR3 DNA reads as TGTGCCTCCTGGGATGTCCGGGCCACTATGACCGACAATGAGCAGTTCTTC. It encodes CASWDVRATMTDNEQFF.

This chain uses TRBV20-1 with TRBJ1-5; D is perhaps TRBD1 (5 bases). Trimming removed 4 bases from V and 3 bases from J, with 10 bases in between. The CDR3 contains 13 residues. CDR1 is DFQATT and CDR2 is SNEGSKA in the germline V gene (reference sequence). The CDR3 spells CSAKETANQPQHF. CDR3 DNA sequence: TGCAGTGCTAAGGAGACAGCCAATCAGCCCCAGCATTTT.